This T cell receptor (beta chain) was observed in a study of cytomegalovirus exposure and HLA in healthy donors. The primer mix had 60 Vbeta and 13 Jbeta primers. Sequenced by immunoSEQ multiplex PCR; TCRdb stores in-frame clones only, minus some. The table includes about 100,000 clones, 76% detected once. The V and J ends lost 3 bases and 5 bases, in that order; junction bases with no gene match: 11. This CDR3 spans 16 amino acids. Germline V gives CDR1 KGHSH, CDR2 LQKENI. The chain links TRBV18 to TRBJ1-1; 8 bases fit TRBD1. The receptor was derived from a woman aged 45-60 years in good health and CMV-seropositive. What was sequenced was PBMCs. The CDR3 bases are TGTGCCAGCTCACCTCTAAATCAGGGGGCGCGGACTGAAGCTTTCTTT. Translation gives CASSPLNQGARTEAFF.